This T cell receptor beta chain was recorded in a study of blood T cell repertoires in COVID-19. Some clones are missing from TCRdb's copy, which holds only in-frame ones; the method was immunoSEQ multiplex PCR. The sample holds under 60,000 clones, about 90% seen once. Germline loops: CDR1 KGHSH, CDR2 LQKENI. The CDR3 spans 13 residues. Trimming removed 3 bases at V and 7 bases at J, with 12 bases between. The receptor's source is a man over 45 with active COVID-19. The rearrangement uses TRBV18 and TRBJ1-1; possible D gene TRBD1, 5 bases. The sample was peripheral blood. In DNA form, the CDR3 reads TGTGCCAGCTCACCGGAGGGGTGGAATGAAGCTTTCTTT. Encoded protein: CASSPEGWNEAFF.